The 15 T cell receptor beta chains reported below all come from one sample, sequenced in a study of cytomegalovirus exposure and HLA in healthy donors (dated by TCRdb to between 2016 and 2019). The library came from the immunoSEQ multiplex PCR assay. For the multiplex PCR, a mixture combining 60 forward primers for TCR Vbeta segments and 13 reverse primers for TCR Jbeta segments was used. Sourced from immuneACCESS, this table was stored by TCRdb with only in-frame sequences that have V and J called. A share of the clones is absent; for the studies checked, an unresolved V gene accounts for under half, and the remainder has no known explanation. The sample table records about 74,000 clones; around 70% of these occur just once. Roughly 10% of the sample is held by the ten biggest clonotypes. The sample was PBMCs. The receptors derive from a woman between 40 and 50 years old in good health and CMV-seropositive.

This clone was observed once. The CDR3 protein is CASTRNQRNTEAFF. As DNA, the CDR3 is TGTGCCAGTACTAGGAATCAGAGGAACACTGAAGCTTTCTTT. The V call is TRBV7-2, the J call TRBJ1-1, with D uncertain. Germline values: CDR1 SGHTA, CDR2 FQGNSA. The V end lost 9 bases, the J end lost 1 base, and 15 bases lay between the germline ends. This CDR3 is 14 amino acids long.

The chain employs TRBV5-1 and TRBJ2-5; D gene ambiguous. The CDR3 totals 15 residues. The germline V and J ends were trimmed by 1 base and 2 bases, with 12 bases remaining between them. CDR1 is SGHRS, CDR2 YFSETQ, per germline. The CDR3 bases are TGCGCCAGCAGCTTGTTTACAGACCTACAAGAGACCCAGTACTTC. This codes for CASSLFTDLQETQYF. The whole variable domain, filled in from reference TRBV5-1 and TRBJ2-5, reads KAGVTQTPRYLIKTRGQQVTLSCSPISGHRSVSWYQQTPGQGLQFLFEYFSETQRNKGNFPGRFSGRQFSNSRSEMNVSTLELGDSALYLCASSLFTDLQETQYFGPGTRLLVL.

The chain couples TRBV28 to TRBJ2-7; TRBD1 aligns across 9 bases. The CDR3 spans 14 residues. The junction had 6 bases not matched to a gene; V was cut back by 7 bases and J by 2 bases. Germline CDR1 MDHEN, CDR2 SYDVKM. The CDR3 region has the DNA TGTGCCAGCACTCCCCGACAGGGGGCCTACGAGCAGTACTTC. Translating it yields CASTPRQGAYEQYF.

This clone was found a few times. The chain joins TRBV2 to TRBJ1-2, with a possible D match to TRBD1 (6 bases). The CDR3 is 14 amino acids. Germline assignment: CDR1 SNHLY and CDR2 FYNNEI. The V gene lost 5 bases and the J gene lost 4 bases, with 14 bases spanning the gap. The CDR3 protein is CASSSQTGLYGYTF. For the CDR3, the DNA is TGTGCCAGCAGTTCTCAGACAGGACTCTATGGCTACACCTTC.

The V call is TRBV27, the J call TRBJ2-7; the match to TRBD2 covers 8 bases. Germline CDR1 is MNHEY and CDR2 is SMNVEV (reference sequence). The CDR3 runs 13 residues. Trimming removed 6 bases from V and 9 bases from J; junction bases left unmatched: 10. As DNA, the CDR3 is TGTGCCAGCAGGGCGCGGGGGGCCGTCCGGCAGTACTTC. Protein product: CASRARGAVRQYF.

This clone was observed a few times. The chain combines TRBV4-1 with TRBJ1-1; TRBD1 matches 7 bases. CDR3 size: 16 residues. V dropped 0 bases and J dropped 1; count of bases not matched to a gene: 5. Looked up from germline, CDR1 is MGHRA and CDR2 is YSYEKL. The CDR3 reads CASSQEGGRENTEAFF. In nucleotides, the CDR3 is TGCGCCAGCAGCCAAGAAGGGGGCAGAGAGAACACTGAAGCTTTCTTT.

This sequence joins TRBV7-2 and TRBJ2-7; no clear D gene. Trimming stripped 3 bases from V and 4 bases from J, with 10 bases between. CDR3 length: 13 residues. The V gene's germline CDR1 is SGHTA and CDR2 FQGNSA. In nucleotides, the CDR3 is TGTGCCAGCAGCTTGGGCACCCAATACGAGCAGTACTTC. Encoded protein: CASSLGTQYEQYF.

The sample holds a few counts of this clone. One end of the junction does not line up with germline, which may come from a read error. The CDR3: CSSSLQERRAFF. The CDR3 bases are TGTTCCAGCAGCTTACAGGAGCGGCGTGCTTTCTTT. The V and J genes are TRBV7-9 and TRBJ1-1, with a tentative D call TRBD1 (5 bases). Germline CDR1 reads SEHNR; CDR2 reads FQNEAQ (reference sequence). The CDR3 runs to 12 residues.

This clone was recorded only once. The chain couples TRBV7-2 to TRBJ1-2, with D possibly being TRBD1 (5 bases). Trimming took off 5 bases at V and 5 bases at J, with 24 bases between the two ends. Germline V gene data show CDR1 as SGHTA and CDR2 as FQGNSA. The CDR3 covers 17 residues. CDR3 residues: CASSPSQGAGYLYGYTF. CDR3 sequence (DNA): TGTGCCAGCAGCCCTTCCCAGGGCGCGGGGTATTTGTATGGCTACACCTTC. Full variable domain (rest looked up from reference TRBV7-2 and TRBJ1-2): GAGVSQSPSNKVTEKGKDVELRCDPISGHTALYWYRQSLGQGLEFLIYFQGNSAPDKSGLPSDRFSAERTGGSVSTLTIQRTQQEDSAVYLCASSPSQGAGYLYGYTFGSGTRLTVV.

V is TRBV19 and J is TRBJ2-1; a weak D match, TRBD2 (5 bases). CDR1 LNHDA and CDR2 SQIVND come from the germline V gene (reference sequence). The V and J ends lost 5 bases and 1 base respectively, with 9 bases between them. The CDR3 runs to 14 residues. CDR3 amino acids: CASSLLGSYNEQFF. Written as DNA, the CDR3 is TGTGCCAGTAGTTTACTAGGTTCCTACAATGAGCAGTTCTTC.

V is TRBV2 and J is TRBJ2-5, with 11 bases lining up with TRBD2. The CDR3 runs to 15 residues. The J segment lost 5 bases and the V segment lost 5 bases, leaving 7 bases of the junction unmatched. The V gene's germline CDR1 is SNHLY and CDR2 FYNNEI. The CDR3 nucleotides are TGTGCCAGCAGTAGCGCTAGCGGGAGGTACGAGACCCAGTACTTC. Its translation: CASSSASGRYETQYF.

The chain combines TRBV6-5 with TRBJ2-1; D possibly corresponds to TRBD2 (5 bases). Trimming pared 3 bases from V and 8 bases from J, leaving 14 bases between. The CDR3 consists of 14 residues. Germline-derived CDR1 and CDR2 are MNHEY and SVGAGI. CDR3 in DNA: TGTGCCAGCAGTTATCTTGGTTCGGGGTATGAGCAGTTCTTC. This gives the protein CASSYLGSGYEQFF.

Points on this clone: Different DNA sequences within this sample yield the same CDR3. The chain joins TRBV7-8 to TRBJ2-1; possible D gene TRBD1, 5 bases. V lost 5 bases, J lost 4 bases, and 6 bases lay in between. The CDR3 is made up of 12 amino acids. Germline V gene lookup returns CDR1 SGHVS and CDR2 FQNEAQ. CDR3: CASSPGYNEQFF. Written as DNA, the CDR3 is TGTGCCAGCAGCCCAGGGTACAATGAGCAGTTCTTC.

The CDR3 protein is CASSFGGQPQHF. The CDR3 region has the DNA TGTGCCAGCAGCTTCGGAGGTCAGCCCCAGCATTTT. The chain carries TRBV5-4 and TRBJ1-5; D is ambiguous. The length of the CDR3 is 12 residues. CDR1 and CDR2 from the germline V gene are SGHNT and YYREEE (reference sequence). V lost 2 bases to trimming and J lost 6 bases, with 6 bases between them.

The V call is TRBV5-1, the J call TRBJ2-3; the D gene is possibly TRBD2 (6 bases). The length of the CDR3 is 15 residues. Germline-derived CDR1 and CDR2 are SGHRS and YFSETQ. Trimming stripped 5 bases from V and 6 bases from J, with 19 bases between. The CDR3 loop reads CASSLAGTPYDTQYF. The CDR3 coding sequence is TGCGCCAGCAGTCTAGCTGGGACTCCGTATGATACGCAGTATTTT.